Here is one T cell receptor beta chain with its context. Its antigen is not known. The entry originates in a study of PD-L1 blockade in urothelial cancer. Study in general: At some point between 2013 and 2014 therapy began: atezolizumab 1,200 mg intravenously every 3 weeks. Among blood samples, the median T cell count was approximately 150,000. Study-wide findings and caveats: Tumor-associated blood clones were expanded more by durable-benefit patients at 3 weeks. A below-median TCR clonality in blood before treatment predicted better survival.

The CDR3 runs 14 residues. Trimming took off 0 bases at V and 9 bases at J, with 9 bases between the two ends. Germline V gives CDR1 LGHNA, CDR2 YNFKEQ. Profiled with immunoSEQ multiplex PCR; TCRdb holds only in-frame clones, not every one. Among more than 30,000 clones listed, around nine tenths were seen once. The chain combines TRBV4-2 with TRBJ1-6; D is unresolved. Sequencing used PBMCs, obtained around atezolizumab (anti-PD-L1) treatment. This receptor was obtained from a man in his sixties with urothelial cancer. CDR3 amino acids: CASSQDIKPSPLHF. The CDR3 DNA is TGTGCCAGCAGCCAAGATATTAAGCCTTCACCCCTCCACTTT.